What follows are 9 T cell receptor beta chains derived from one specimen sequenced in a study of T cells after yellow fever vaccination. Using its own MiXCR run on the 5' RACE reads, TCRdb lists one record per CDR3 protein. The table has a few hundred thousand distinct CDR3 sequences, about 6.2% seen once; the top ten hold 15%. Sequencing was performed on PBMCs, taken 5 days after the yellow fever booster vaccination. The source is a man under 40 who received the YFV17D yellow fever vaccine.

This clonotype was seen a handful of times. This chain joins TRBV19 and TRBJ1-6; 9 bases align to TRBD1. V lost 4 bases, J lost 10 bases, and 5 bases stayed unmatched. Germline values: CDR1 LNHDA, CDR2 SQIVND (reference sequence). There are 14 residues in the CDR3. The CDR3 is CASSNTGGGSPLHF. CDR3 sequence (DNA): TGTGCCAGTAGTAATACAGGGGGCGGATCACCCCTCCACTTT.

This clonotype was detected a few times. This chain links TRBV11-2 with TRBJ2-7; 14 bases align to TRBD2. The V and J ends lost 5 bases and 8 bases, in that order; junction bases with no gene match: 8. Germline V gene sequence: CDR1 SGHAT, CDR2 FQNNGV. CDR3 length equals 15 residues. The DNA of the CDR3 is TGTGCCAGCAGCCAATCGACTAGCGGGAGGGCCCAGCAGTACTTC. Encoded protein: CASSQSTSGRAQQYF. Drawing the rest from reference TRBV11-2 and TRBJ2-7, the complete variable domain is EAGVAQSPRYKIIEKRQSVAFWCNPISGHATLYWYQQILGQGPKLLIQFQNNGVVDDSQLPKDRFSAERLKGVDSTLKIQPAKLEDSAVYLCASSQSTSGRAQQYFGPGTRLTVT.

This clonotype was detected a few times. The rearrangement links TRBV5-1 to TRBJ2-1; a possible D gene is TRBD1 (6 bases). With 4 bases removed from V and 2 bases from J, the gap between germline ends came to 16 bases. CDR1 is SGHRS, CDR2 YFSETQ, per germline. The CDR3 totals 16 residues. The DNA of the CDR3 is TGCGCCAGCAGCCTAGTCAGGGGTTCCCCCTACAATGAGCAGTTCTTC. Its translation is CASSLVRGSPYNEQFF.

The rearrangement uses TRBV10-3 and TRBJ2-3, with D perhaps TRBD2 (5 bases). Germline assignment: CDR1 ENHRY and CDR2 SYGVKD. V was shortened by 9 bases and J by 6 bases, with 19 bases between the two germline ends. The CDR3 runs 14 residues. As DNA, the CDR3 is TGTGCCATTACCGTCGGGGTCACCCCCGATACGCAGTATTTT. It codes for CAITVGVTPDTQYF.

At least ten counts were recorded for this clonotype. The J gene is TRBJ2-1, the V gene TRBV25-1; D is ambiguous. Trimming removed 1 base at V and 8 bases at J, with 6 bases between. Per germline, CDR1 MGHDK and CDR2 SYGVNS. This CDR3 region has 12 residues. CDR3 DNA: TGTGCCAGCAGTGAATCAAGCTATGAGCAGTTCTTC. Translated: CASSESSYEQFF.

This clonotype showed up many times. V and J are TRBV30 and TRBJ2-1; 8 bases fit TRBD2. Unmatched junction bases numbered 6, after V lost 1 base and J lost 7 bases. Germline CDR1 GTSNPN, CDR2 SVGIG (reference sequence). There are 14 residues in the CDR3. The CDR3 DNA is TGTGCCTGGAGTGACGGGAGGGCCTGGAATGAGCAGTTCTTC. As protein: CAWSDGRAWNEQFF.

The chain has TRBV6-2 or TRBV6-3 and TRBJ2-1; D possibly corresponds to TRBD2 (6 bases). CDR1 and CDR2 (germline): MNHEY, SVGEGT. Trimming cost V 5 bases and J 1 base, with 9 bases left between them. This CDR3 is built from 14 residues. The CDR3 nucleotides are TGTGCCAGCAGTCATGGGACTTCCTACAATGAGCAGTTCTTC. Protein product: CASSHGTSYNEQFF.

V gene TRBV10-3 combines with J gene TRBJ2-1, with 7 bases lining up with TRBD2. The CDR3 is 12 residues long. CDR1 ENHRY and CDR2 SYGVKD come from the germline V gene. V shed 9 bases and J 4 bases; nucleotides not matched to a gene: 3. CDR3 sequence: CAIGTTYNEQFF. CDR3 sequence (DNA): TGTGCCATTGGGACTACTTACAATGAGCAGTTCTTC.

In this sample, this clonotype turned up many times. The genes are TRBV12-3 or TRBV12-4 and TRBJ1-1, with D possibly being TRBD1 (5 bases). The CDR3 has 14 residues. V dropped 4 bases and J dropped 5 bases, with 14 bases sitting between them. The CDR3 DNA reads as TGTGCCAGCAGTTCAGAGGGGAGGGCGACTGAAGCTTTCTTT. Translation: CASSSEGRATEAFF.